The 17 T cell receptor beta chains below come from one sample, sequenced in a study of T cells in Graves' hyperthyroidism and ophthalmopathy. There were TCR beta CDR3 regions amplified from RNA transcripts. An initial round of RT-PCR targeting the TCR CDR3 relied on the HTBI primer set. TCRdb re-analysed the multiplex PCR reads in MiXCR, keeping a single row per CDR3 protein. This table has hundreds of thousands of distinct CDR3 sequences, about 14% appearing once. Sequencing was performed on blood. These receptors originate from a woman aged 18-29 years with Graves' hyperthyroidism.

The sample holds many counts of this clonotype. This rearrangement joins TRBV6-2 or TRBV6-3 to TRBJ2-7, with D tentatively TRBD1 (5 bases). This CDR3 region has 14 residues. The germline gives CDR1 MNHEY, CDR2 SVGEGT. Trimming cost V 6 bases and J 2 bases, with 14 bases left between them. DNA of the CDR3: TGTGCCAGCAGCTCTATGACAGAGCCCTACGAGCAGTACTTC. It encodes CASSSMTEPYEQYF.

This clonotype was seen repeatedly, ten times or more. The chain employs TRBV11-2 and TRBJ2-3; 11 bases align to TRBD2. V was clipped by 0 bases and J by 4 bases; unmatched bases: 3. Germline V gene sequence: CDR1 SGHAT, CDR2 FQNNGV. The CDR3 spans 16 residues. CDR3 DNA: TGTGCCAGCAGCTTAGATTTAGCGGGAGGGCCAGATACGCAGTATTTT. Amino acid sequence: CASSLDLAGGPDTQYF.

This clonotype was picked up a small number of times. The V call is TRBV6-1, the J call TRBJ2-7; a possible D gene is TRBD2 (5 bases). Per germline, CDR1 MNHNS and CDR2 SASEGT. The CDR3 spans 14 residues. V shed 3 bases and J shed 2 bases, with 11 bases lying between them. The CDR3 nucleotides are TGTGCCAGCAGTGAGGACTTGCGTCCCTACGAGCAGTACTTC. It yields the protein CASSEDLRPYEQYF.

The J gene is TRBJ2-1, the V gene TRBV5-1, with 10 bases that match TRBD2. With V trimmed by 5 bases and J by 9 bases, 5 bases remained unmatched. Germline assignment: CDR1 SGHRS and CDR2 YFSETQ. The CDR3 totals 13 residues. The CDR3, as DNA: TGCGCCAGCAGTCAAGCGGGAGGGGTTGAGCAGTTCTTC. It specifies CASSQAGGVEQFF. The full variable domain, completed using reference TRBV5-1 and TRBJ2-1, is KAGVTQTPRYLIKTRGQQVTLSCSPISGHRSVSWYQQTPGQGLQFLFEYFSETQRNKGNFPGRFSGRQFSNSRSEMNVSTLELGDSALYLCASSQAGGVEQFFGPGTRLTVL.

This clonotype was seen many times. This rearrangement joins TRBV10-3 to TRBJ1-1, with 12 bases lining up with TRBD1. This CDR3 region has 17 residues. V was clipped by 3 bases and J by 2 bases; unmatched bases: 7. CDR1 and CDR2 (germline): ENHRY, SYGVKD. The CDR3 is CAISEFGTGGINTEAFF. The CDR3 DNA reads as TGTGCCATCAGTGAATTCGGGACAGGGGGCATAAACACTGAAGCTTTCTTT.

The chain uses TRBV30 and TRBJ2-7, with TRBD2 matching over 7 bases. Germline V gives CDR1 GTSNPN, CDR2 SVGIG (reference sequence). The V gene end was trimmed by 1 base and the J gene end by 9 bases; junction bases not matched to a gene: 12. This CDR3 region has 14 residues. The CDR3 region has the DNA TGTGCCTGGAGTGGCCGGGGGGTGGCCCCACGGCAGTACTTC. As protein: CAWSGRGVAPRQYF.

The chain couples TRBV6-1 to TRBJ2-3, with 9 bases lining up with TRBD1. The CDR3 has 15 residues. Germline V gene data show CDR1 as MNHNS and CDR2 as SASEGT. V dropped 6 bases and J dropped 4; count of bases not matched to a gene: 8. The CDR3 nucleotides are TGTGCCAGCAGCGCCGGGACAGGGTTCCCAGATACGCAGTATTTT. This gives the protein CASSAGTGFPDTQYF.

Many counts were recorded for this clonotype. This sequence joins TRBV2 and TRBJ1-1; unclear D gene. CDR3 length: 12 amino acids. The V and J ends lost 8 bases and 8 bases respectively, with 15 bases between them. Germline assignment: CDR1 SNHLY and CDR2 FYNNEI. CDR3 protein: CASRSGVLEAFF. For the CDR3, the DNA is TGTGCCAGCCGATCCGGGGTCCTCGAAGCTTTCTTT.

This clonotype was observed many times. At one end the junction does not follow the germline gene, possibly because of a read error. The genes are TRBV13 and TRBJ2-7; the D call may be TRBD1 or TRBD2 (6 bases each). Germline lookup yields CDR1 PRHDT and CDR2 FYEKMQ (reference sequence). This CDR3 region has 15 residues. Written as DNA, the CDR3 is TGTGCCAGCAGCCTAGGGGGGAATTTATCCTACGAGCAGTACTTC. Encoded protein: CASSLGGNLSYEQYF.

This clonotype was seen only a few times. This may be a read error: a much more frequent sequence differs by one nucleotide. V usage is TRBV20-1 and J usage is TRBJ2-1; the D is unclear. The length of the CDR3 is 15 residues. Trimming removed 3 bases at V and 0 bases at J, with 12 bases between. Germline CDR1 reads DFQATT; CDR2 reads SNEGSKA (reference sequence). CDR3 in amino acids: CSARPKGYSYNEQFF. Written as DNA, the CDR3 is TGCAGTGCTAGGCCAAAGGGATACTCCTACAATGAGCAGTTCTTC.

This clonotype was picked up many times. V gene TRBV20-1 combines with J gene TRBJ2-7; D unresolved. V was shortened by 0 bases and J by 3 bases, with 12 bases between the two germline ends. The CDR3 has 14 residues. Per germline, CDR1 DFQATT and CDR2 SNEGSKA (reference sequence). CDR3 in amino acids: CSARDRFFDYEQYF. For the CDR3, the DNA is TGCAGTGCTAGAGATAGGTTTTTTGACTACGAGCAGTACTTC.

The chain recombines TRBV7-9 with TRBJ2-1; D gene unclear. Germline CDR1 reads SEHNR; CDR2 reads FQNEAQ (reference sequence). V lost 1 base and J 5 bases, leaving 18 bases between the germline ends. The CDR3 spans 17 residues. Here the CDR3 DNA reads TGTGCCAGCAGCTTAGATCTCGGGTTTTCAGGCCACAATGAGCAGTTCTTC. Amino acids: CASSLDLGFSGHNEQFF.

The chain uses TRBV28 and TRBJ1-6; no reliable D call. The CDR3 length is 14 residues. Trimming took 3 bases from V and 7 from J, leaving 10 bases between them. Germline V gene lookup returns CDR1 MDHEN and CDR2 SYDVKM. CDR3 DNA: TGTGCCAGCAGTTTTATGGGAGACAATTCACCCCTCCACTTT. Residues: CASSFMGDNSPLHF.

This clonotype occurred a few times. The chain is built from TRBV6-1 and TRBJ1-6; 7 bases are shared with TRBD1. Germline CDR1 reads MNHNS; CDR2 reads SASEGT. The CDR3 runs 19 residues. J was trimmed by 3 bases and V by 4 bases; bases with no gene match: 15. For the CDR3, the DNA is TGTGCCAGCAGTGCGTACGCTTCACAGGGGCAAATCTATAATTCACCCCTCCACTTT. Residues: CASSAYASQGQIYNSPLHF.

Many counts were recorded for this clonotype. The chain couples TRBV3-1 to TRBJ2-1; D not certain. The CDR3 has 15 residues. V was shortened by 4 bases and J by 4 bases, with 14 bases between the two germline ends. Germline CDR1 LGHDT, CDR2 YNNKEL (reference sequence). CDR3 DNA sequence: TGTGCCAGCAGCCCTCTACTATACGGGTACAATGAGCAGTTCTTC. This gives the protein CASSPLLYGYNEQFF.

CDR3 region: CASSEALRGNQPQHF. As DNA, the CDR3 is TGTGCCAGCAGTGAAGCGCTTAGGGGGAATCAGCCCCAGCATTTT. The rearrangement links TRBV2 to TRBJ1-5, with a tentative D call TRBD1 (6 bases). CDR1 and CDR2 from the germline V gene are SNHLY and FYNNEI. The CDR3 is made up of 15 amino acids. V was cut by 0 bases and J by 4 bases, with 10 bases left in between.

This clonotype was detected only a few times. The chain couples TRBV20-1 to TRBJ1-1; the D is unclear. This CDR3 spans 13 amino acids. V lost 6 bases and J lost 2, with 13 bases in between. Germline loops: CDR1 DFQATT, CDR2 SNEGSKA (reference sequence). The CDR3 region is CSAPRGGNTEAFF. Written as DNA, the CDR3 is TGCAGTGCGCCCCGGGGAGGCAACACTGAAGCTTTCTTT.